A single sample is the source of the 9 T cell receptor beta chains below, sequenced in a study of blood T cell repertoires in COVID-19. This table comes from immunoSEQ multiplex PCR, and its TCRdb copy is limited to in-frame clones, with some not included. This repertoire shows some 220,000 clones, 65% to 90% found once; its top ten account for approximately 5%. Material for sequencing was peripheral blood. The receptors come from a man aged 50 or older with COVID-19, enrolled during active disease.

The V and J genes are TRBV5-1 and TRBJ1-6; no definite D call. The CDR3 runs 13 residues. Trimming took 2 bases from V and 7 from J, leaving 7 bases between them. CDR1 and CDR2 from the germline V gene are SGHRS and YFSETQ. In DNA form, the CDR3 reads TGCGCCAGCAGCTTATCACTGAATTCACCCCTCCACTTT. Its protein product is CASSLSLNSPLHF.

The chain joins TRBV6-5 to TRBJ1-2; perhaps TRBD1 as D (5 bases). The CDR3 loop spans 11 amino acids. The V end was cut by 7 bases, the J end by 6 bases, with 9 bases between. Germline assignment: CDR1 MNHEY and CDR2 SVGAGI. In DNA form, the CDR3 reads TGTGCCAGCACCCGGGGGGATGGCTACACCTTC. Encoded protein: CASTRGDGYTF.

The gene calls are TRBV6-1 and TRBJ1-5, with D unclear. CDR3 length: 15 residues. V was trimmed by 1 base and J by 0 bases, leaving 7 bases between them. Germline V CDR1 and CDR2: MNHNS, SASEGT. CDR3 in DNA: TGTGCCAGCAGTGAAGGGAGTTATAGCAATCAGCCCCAGCATTTT. Amino acids: CASSEGSYSNQPQHF.

This rearrangement joins TRBV15 to TRBJ1-5; 7 bases align to TRBD1. V was clipped by 3 bases and J by 2 bases; unmatched bases: 7. CDR3 length: 16 amino acids. The germline CDR1 and CDR2 sequences are LNHNV and YYDKDF (reference sequence). The CDR3 sequence: CATSRATGKGNQPQHF. The CDR3 nucleotides are TGTGCCACCAGCAGGGCGACAGGGAAGGGCAATCAGCCCCAGCATTTT. The full variable domain, completed using reference TRBV15 and TRBJ1-5, is DAMVIQNPRYQVTQFGKPVTLSCSQTLNHNVMYWYQQKSSQAPKLLFHYYDKDFNNEADTPDNFQSRRPNTSFCFLDIRSPGLGDTAMYLCATSRATGKGNQPQHFGDGTRLSIL.

V is TRBV19 and J is TRBJ1-5, with 8 bases matching TRBD1. Trimming cost V 4 bases and J 4 bases; bases outside gene matches: 0. CDR3 length: 13 amino acids. Germline V lookup: CDR1 LNHDA, CDR2 SQIVND (reference sequence). CDR3 loop: CASSRQGNQPQHF. The DNA for the CDR3 is TGTGCCAGTAGTAGACAGGGGAATCAGCCCCAGCATTTT.

The chain couples TRBV5-1 to TRBJ1-1; TRBD1 matches 9 bases. With 4 bases clipped from V and 11 bases from J, the junction kept 9 bases outside the gene matches. The germline gives CDR1 SGHRS, CDR2 YFSETQ. This CDR3 has 13 residues. As DNA, the CDR3 is TGCGCCAGCAGCCCGGAGGGACAGGGTGAGGCTTTCTTT. Its protein product is CASSPEGQGEAFF. The full variable domain, its missing parts supplied by reference TRBV5-1 and TRBJ1-1, is KAGVTQTPRYLIKTRGQQVTLSCSPISGHRSVSWYQQTPGQGLQFLFEYFSETQRNKGNFPGRFSGRQFSNSRSEMNVSTLELGDSALYLCASSPEGQGEAFFGQGTRLTVV.

The gene calls are TRBV19 and TRBJ1-2; TRBD1 matches at 8 bases. CDR1 and CDR2 (germline): LNHDA, SQIVND (reference sequence). The junction had 7 bases not matched to a gene; V was cut back by 3 bases and J by 4 bases. CDR3 size: 15 residues. DNA for the CDR3: TGTGCCAGTAGTATGGACGTGGGACAGGCCTATGGCTACACCTTC. Amino acids: CASSMDVGQAYGYTF. The whole variable domain, remainder taken from reference TRBV19 and TRBJ1-2, is DGGITQSPKYLFRKEGQNVTLSCEQNLNHDAMYWYRQDPGQGLRLIYYSQIVNDFQKGDIAEGYSVSREKKESFPLTVTSAQKNPTAFYLCASSMDVGQAYGYTFGSGTRLTVV.

In its sample, this clone was seen a few times. The J gene is TRBJ2-3, the V gene TRBV28; 10 nucleotides align to TRBD1. Unmatched junction bases numbered 7, after V lost 5 bases and J lost 5 bases. This CDR3 has 15 amino acids. The germline V gene encodes CDR1 MDHEN and CDR2 SYDVKM. CDR3 amino acids: CASSQTGGGLDTQYF. The CDR3 bases are TGTGCCAGCAGTCAGACAGGGGGCGGTCTAGATACGCAGTATTTT.

V and J are TRBV24-1 and TRBJ2-7; TRBD1 is a possible D gene (6 bases). Deletions cut 5 bases from V and 3 bases from J, with 10 bases between. The CDR3 contains 13 residues. Germline assignment: CDR1 KGHDR and CDR2 SFDVKD. The chain's CDR3 is CATSVARGYEQYF. The CDR3 region has the DNA TGTGCCACCAGTGTAGCCAGGGGCTACGAGCAGTACTTC.